This entry concerns a single TCR beta chain. No cognate antigen has been identified for it. The input lacks base qualities; no much larger clone sits a single base away. Each patient had bone marrow sampled at the time of active disease. Ficoll-Hypaque density gradient centrifugation was used to isolate bone marrow mononuclear cells. CD138-negative cells were obtained by negative selection after labeling with CD138 magnetic microbeads on a MACS separator, removing myeloma plasma cells. Purity of the isolated cells was checked by flow cytometry on an Attune NxT using CD138 antibodies. Total RNA was extracted with TRIzol reagent and quantified with a NanoDrop spectrophotometer. For each patient, paired RNA-seq and IR-seq were run on the CD138-negative bone marrow sample from that patient. The trim is 3 bases for V and 5 bases for J, with a gap of 16 bases between the germline ends. The CDR3 runs 15 residues from the cysteine to the phenylalanine. Only CDR3 DNA remains: 45 bases, in frame from the first base.

These data are taken from a study of read filtering for tumor transcriptome and immune sequencing (dated by TCRdb to 2020 to 2022). Some background on the complete study: The cohort consisted of some 17 male and around 14 female patients, with a mean age of about 64 years and an age range of roughly 47 to 85. By revised international staging, fewer than ten patients were R-ISS I, some 17 were R-ISS II and about seven were R-ISS III. Per sample, about 4.05 to 11 million TCR-region mapped reads were obtained with IR-seq, compared with only about 85 to 1273 with RNA-seq. One main goal was a read-filtering strategy for immune repertoire data, in particular deciding whether clonotypes backed by only one read should be removed. TCR repertoires obtained by targeted immune repertoire sequencing and by bulk whole-transcriptome sequencing performed on the same bone marrow samples were compared. Whole-transcriptome libraries were prepared with the TruSeq RNA Access Library Prep Kit after DNase treatment.

Starting from 400 ng RNA, TCR libraries were constructed with the Immunoverse kit using molecular barcoded adaptors that cover the alpha/delta and beta/gamma chains. TCR library preparation used the same RNA that was used for transcriptome sequencing. Sequencing of TCR libraries was carried out on an Illumina HiSeq 4000 with 2 x 150 cycles. From the authors' description of their analysis: MiXCR aligned TCR reads to human V, D, J and C references and assembled the aligned reads into CDR3 clonotypes, with quality filtering and error correction included. Clonotype counts and gene usage diversity were analyzed with the tcR package in R. Raw mapping reads were checked after the RNA-seq reads had been mapped by STAR aligner version 2.5.3a onto the human GRCh37 genome. To test the effect of sequencing depth on detected clonotypes, IR-seq fastq files were randomly downsampled using Seqtk 1.3. The raw public data were reprocessed by TCRdb itself: fastp quality trimming at Q25, MiXCR clonotype calling, in-frame beta chains only. When rows share a CDR3 protein, they turn into one entry using the most common DNA and genes. TCRdb's processing, not the authors' own work, is the source of the V and J calls. This sample gives roughly 90,000 distinct CDR3 sequences in total; 20% to 25% of them show up just once. Of the sample, approximately 10% falls within the top ten clones.

General findings and caveats noted by the study authors: IR-seq captured clonotypes at much higher depth and more reliably than RNA-seq, and smaller IR-seq throughput sufficed to identify most shared clonotypes. The sorted CD138-negative fraction was not purified T cells but a mixed bone marrow immune population. In IR-seq, single-read clonotypes were roughly 84% of clonotypes but approximately 3.5% of total reads; in RNA-seq they were roughly three quarters of clonotypes and approximately 40% of reads. The correlation between IR-seq and RNA-seq shared clonotype proportions rose when single-read clonotypes were removed.

Sequences were obtained from a population of CD138-negative cells sorted from bone marrow. The cell subset or site label, read with the paper, signifies: bone marrow mononuclear cells depleted of CD138+ plasma/myeloma cells by negative magnetic selection. This chain is built from TRBV12-3 or TRBV12-4 and TRBJ1-1; a tentative D match to TRBD1 spans 5 bases. The sequence was obtained from a donor over 35 with multiple myeloma. The CDR3 protein is CASSLALGVGTEAFF. The nucleotide sequence reads TGTGCCAGCAGTTTGGCTTTGGGGGTTGGGACTGAAGCTTTCTTT.